The TCR beta chain described here comes from a study of early T cells in non-severe SARS-CoV-2 infection. Attachment of unique molecular identifiers to individual cDNA molecules was performed. Each CDR3 protein gets one entry after TCRdb re-called the 5' RACE reads with MiXCR. The sample includes under 65,000 distinct CDR3 sequences, 9.5% to 15% seen only once; the top ten take about 4%. Germline V gene data show CDR1 as KGHSH and CDR2 as LQKENI. CDR3 length: 18 amino acids. V was clipped by 3 bases and J by 3 bases, with 20 bases between them. In this sample, this clonotype turned up many times. Sequencing used whole blood. The chain joins TRBV18 to TRBJ2-2, with a weak D call TRBD1 (6 bases). The receptor comes from an adult who was a healthcare worker with PCR-confirmed SARS-CoV-2 infection or an uninfected control (not recorded which). In nucleotides, the CDR3 is TGTGCCAGCTCACCGGGGACAAGGGTGATGCGGTACACCGGGGAGCTGTTTTTT. Translated, it gives CASSPGTRVMRYTGELFF.